These 18 T cell receptor beta chains originate from one sample sequenced in a study of OX40 agonist ivuxolimab in advanced cancers. Repertoires were generated with immunoSEQ multiplex PCR, while TCRdb's copy carries only in-frame clones and drops some. The data hold fewer than 30,000 clones, with more than 65% observed a single time. Here the sequenced sample was CD4+ or CD8+ T cells sorted from blood, taken in a trial of the OX40 agonist ivuxolimab. The receptor set was obtained from an adult with an advanced solid tumor such as melanoma, head and neck, liver or kidney cancer.

The J gene is TRBJ2-5, the V gene TRBV6-1; unclear D gene. Germline assignment: CDR1 MNHNS and CDR2 SASEGT. The V gene lost 1 base and the J gene lost 2 bases, with 14 bases spanning the gap. The CDR3 runs to 16 residues. The CDR3 here is CASSEGPYTTQETQYF. The CDR3 DNA reads as TGTGCCAGCAGTGAAGGGCCATACACCACTCAAGAGACCCAGTACTTC.

The rearrangement uses TRBV19 and TRBJ2-4; D is possibly TRBD2 (5 bases). This CDR3 spans 14 amino acids. Germline V gene lookup returns CDR1 LNHDA and CDR2 SQIVND (reference sequence). Trimming pared 5 bases from V and 6 bases from J, leaving 14 bases between. In DNA, the CDR3 is TGTGCCAGTAGTCCCAGGACTTGGGGAAACATTCAGTACTTC. Translating it yields CASSPRTWGNIQYF.

V and J are TRBV11-2 and TRBJ1-2; the match to TRBD1 covers 8 bases. V was clipped by 6 bases and J by 8 bases; unmatched bases: 11. Per germline, CDR1 SGHAT and CDR2 FQNNGV. This CDR3 is 14 amino acids long. CDR3 amino acids: CASRQDREPSGYTF. In nucleotides, the CDR3 is TGTGCCAGCAGACAGGACAGGGAACCGTCCGGCTACACCTTC.

The chain couples TRBV4-3 to TRBJ1-3, with D possibly being TRBD1 (6 bases). V was clipped by 0 bases and J by 1 base, with 22 bases between them. The CDR3 totals 20 residues. Germline CDR1 is LGHNA and CDR2 is YSLEER. The CDR3 here is CASSQDLWSGASHSGNTIYF. CDR3 sequence (DNA): TGCGCCAGCAGCCAAGATTTGTGGTCGGGGGCCTCCCATTCTGGAAACACCATATATTTT.

The chain carries TRBV9 and TRBJ2-2, with TRBD1 as a possible D gene (6 bases). Trimming stripped 3 bases from V and 2 bases from J, with 14 bases between. The CDR3 runs 16 residues. Germline-derived CDR1 and CDR2 are SGDLS and YYNGEE. The CDR3 nucleotides read TGTGCCAGCAGCGCTGGTGCAGGGACAAACACCGGGGAGCTGTTTTTT. This codes for CASSAGAGTNTGELFF.

This clone is judged medium-sized. V is TRBV6-1 and J is TRBJ2-2; no clear D gene. CDR3 length equals 11 residues. Trimming removed 6 bases from V and 5 bases from J, with 4 bases in between. Germline lookup yields CDR1 MNHNS and CDR2 SASEGT. CDR3 sequence: CASSWTGELFF. The CDR3 DNA sequence: TGTGCCAGCAGCTGGACCGGGGAGCTGTTTTTT.

The gene calls are TRBV5-1 and TRBJ2-1; D gene uncertain. CDR1 and CDR2 from the germline V gene are SGHRS and YFSETQ. The V end lost 5 bases, the J end lost 6 bases, and 6 bases lay between the germline ends. The CDR3 loop spans 11 amino acids. For the CDR3, the DNA is TGCGCCAGCAGAATAGGCAATGAGCAGTTCTTC. Translation gives CASRIGNEQFF.

The J gene is TRBJ2-7, the V gene TRBV7-9; D possibly corresponds to TRBD1 (8 bases). Germline V gene lookup returns CDR1 SEHNR and CDR2 FQNEAQ (reference sequence). V was clipped by 3 bases and J by 3 bases, with 15 bases between them. This CDR3 is built from 15 residues. The CDR3 DNA reads as TGTGCCAGCAGCTTTACAGGGGGGGAAAACTACGAGCAGTACTTC. Protein: CASSFTGGENYEQYF.

The chain employs TRBV13 and TRBJ2-7; TRBD2 aligns across 13 bases. CDR1 PRHDT and CDR2 FYEKMQ come from the germline V gene (reference sequence). This CDR3 contains 16 residues. V trimming: 6 bases; J trimming: 3 bases; junction bases outside the gene matches: 8. CDR3 loop: CASSFGTSGVFYEQYF. CDR3 nucleotide sequence: TGTGCCAGCAGTTTTGGGACTAGCGGGGTCTTCTACGAGCAGTACTTC.

V usage is TRBV18 and J usage is TRBJ2-3; D not resolved. Germline CDR1 KGHSH, CDR2 LQKENI. The CDR3 loop spans 15 amino acids. Trimming took off 0 bases at V and 3 bases at J, with 10 bases between the two ends. The CDR3 here is CASSPPGRRTDTQYF. CDR3 nucleotide sequence: TGTGCCAGCTCACCACCGGGCAGAAGAACAGATACGCAGTATTTT.

This clone was detected a few times. V gene TRBV5-4 combines with J gene TRBJ1-1; no clear D. The CDR3 loop spans 11 amino acids. Germline V CDR1 and CDR2: SGHNT, YYREEE (reference sequence). Trimming shortened V by 0 bases and J by 6 bases, and 3 bases separated the two germline ends. CDR3 DNA: TGTGCCAGCAGCTTGGGGCCTGAAGCTTTCTTT. Translating it yields CASSLGPEAFF.

This rearrangement joins TRBV5-1 to TRBJ2-7; D assignment may be TRBD1 or TRBD2 (5 bases each). There are 15 residues in the CDR3. Trimming stripped 0 bases from V and 2 bases from J, with 12 bases between. The V gene's germline CDR1 is SGHRS and CDR2 YFSETQ. The CDR3 DNA sequence: TGCGCCAGCAGCTTGGCACCGGGACGGACCTACGAGCAGTACTTC. Translation gives CASSLAPGRTYEQYF.

Only a few counts were recorded for this clone. The rearrangement joins TRBV7-8 to TRBJ1-2, with D perhaps TRBD1 (6 bases). The V and J ends lost 1 base and 4 bases respectively, with 16 bases between them. Germline CDR1 reads SGHVS; CDR2 reads FQNEAQ. The CDR3 contains 16 residues. Written as DNA, the CDR3 is TGTGCCAGCAGCTTAGGGTCGTCGGGGGGCGGCTATGGCTACACCTTC. The encoded protein is CASSLGSSGGGYGYTF.

J is TRBJ2-7 and V is TRBV14; TRBD1 aligns across 10 bases. From germline, CDR1 is SGHDN and CDR2 FVKESK. CDR3 length equals 18 residues. V was pared by 6 bases and J by 0 bases, with 14 bases of the junction left unmatched. The CDR3 coding sequence is TGTGCCAGCAGTCTCGGACAGGGGGACCTACAGTACTCCTACGAGCAGTACTTC. This codes for CASSLGQGDLQYSYEQYF.

As regards this clone: The same CDR3 arises from other DNA sequences in this sample as well. The chain couples TRBV2 to TRBJ1-5; no clear D. The CDR3 has 13 amino acids. Trimming cost V 3 bases and J 3 bases, with 6 bases left between them. Germline CDR1 and CDR2: SNHLY and FYNNEI. For the CDR3, the DNA is TGTGCCAGCAGTGAGCCGAACAATCAGCCCCAGCATTTT. This translates into CASSEPNNQPQHF.

V and J are TRBV4-2 and TRBJ1-3; no clear D gene. The CDR3 is 15 residues long. Per the germline V gene, CDR1 is LGHNA and CDR2 is YNFKEQ. V lost 0 bases and J lost 8, with 14 bases in between. The CDR3 coding sequence is TGTGCCAGCAGCCAAGATGGGTTGCGGGGAGACACCATATATTTT. It encodes CASSQDGLRGDTIYF.

J is TRBJ2-2 and V is TRBV5-6, with TRBD1 as a possible D gene (6 bases). The CDR3 spans 15 residues. In germline, CDR1 is SGHDT, CDR2 YYEEEE. Trimming took off 0 bases at V and 5 bases at J, with 11 bases between the two ends. DNA for the CDR3: TGTGCCAGCAGCTTGGATACTACAGGGACCGGGGAGCTGTTTTTT. It yields the protein CASSLDTTGTGELFF. Based on the CDR3 plus reference TRBV5-6 and TRBJ2-2, the full variable domain is DAGVTQSPTHLIKTRGQQVTLRCSPKSGHDTVSWYQQALGQGPQFIFQYYEEEERQRGNFPDRFSGHQFPNYSSELNVNALLLGDSALYLCASSLDTTGTGELFFGEGSRLTVL.

With regard to this clone: A read error may be the cause here, since a much bigger clone is one base away. The rearrangement links TRBV7-2 to TRBJ2-3; D possibly corresponds to TRBD2 (5 bases). Germline loops: CDR1 SGHTA, CDR2 FQGNSA. The CDR3 totals 15 residues. The CDR3 region has the DNA TGTGCCAGCGGCTTAGCGCTTGGGGGCACAGATACGCAGTATTTT. It specifies CASGLALGGTDTQYF.